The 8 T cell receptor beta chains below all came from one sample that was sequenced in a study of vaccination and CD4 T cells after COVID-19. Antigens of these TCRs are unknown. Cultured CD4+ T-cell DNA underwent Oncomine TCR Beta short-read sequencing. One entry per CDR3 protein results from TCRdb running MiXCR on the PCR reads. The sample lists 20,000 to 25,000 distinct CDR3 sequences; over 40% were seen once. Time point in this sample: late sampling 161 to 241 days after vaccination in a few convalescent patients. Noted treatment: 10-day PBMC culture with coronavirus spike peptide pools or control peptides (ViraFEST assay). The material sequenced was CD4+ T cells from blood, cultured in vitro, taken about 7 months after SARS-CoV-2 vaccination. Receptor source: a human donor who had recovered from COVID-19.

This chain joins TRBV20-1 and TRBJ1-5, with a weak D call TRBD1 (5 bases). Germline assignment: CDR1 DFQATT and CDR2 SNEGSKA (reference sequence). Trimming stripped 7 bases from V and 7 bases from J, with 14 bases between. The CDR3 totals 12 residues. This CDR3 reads CSGGRVDQPQHF. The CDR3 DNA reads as TGCAGTGGGGGCAGGGTGGACCAGCCCCAGCATTTT.

The CDR3 loop reads CASSPGGNTEAFF. The CDR3 region has the DNA TGTGCCAGCAGCCCCGGGGGGAACACTGAAGCTTTCTTT. V gene TRBV6-2 or TRBV6-3 combines with J gene TRBJ1-1; possibly TRBD1 for D (5 bases). The CDR3 runs to 13 residues. The germline V gene encodes CDR1 MNHEY and CDR2 SVGEGT. Trimming removed 6 bases from V and 1 base from J, with 9 bases in between.

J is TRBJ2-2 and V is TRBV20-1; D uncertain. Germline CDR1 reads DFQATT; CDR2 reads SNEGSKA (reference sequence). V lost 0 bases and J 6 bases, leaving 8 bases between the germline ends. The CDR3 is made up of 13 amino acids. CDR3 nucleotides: TGCAGTGCTAGAGATTTACTACCCGGGGAGCTGTTTTTT. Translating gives CSARDLLPGELFF.

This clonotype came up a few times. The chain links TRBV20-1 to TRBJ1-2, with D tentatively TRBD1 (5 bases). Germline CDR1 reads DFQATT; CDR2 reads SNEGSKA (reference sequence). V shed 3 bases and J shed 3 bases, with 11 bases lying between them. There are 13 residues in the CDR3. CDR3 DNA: TGCAGTGCTAGCGTTGGCAGGGACTATGGCTACACCTTC. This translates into CSASVGRDYGYTF.

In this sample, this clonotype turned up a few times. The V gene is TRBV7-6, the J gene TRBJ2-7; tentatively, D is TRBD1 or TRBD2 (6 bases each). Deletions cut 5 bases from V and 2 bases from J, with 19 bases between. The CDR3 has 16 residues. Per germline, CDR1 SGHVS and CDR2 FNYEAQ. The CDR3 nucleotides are TGTGCCAGCAGCCCAGGGGTCGGGAGCCTTCCCTACGAGCAGTACTTC. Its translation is CASSPGVGSLPYEQYF.

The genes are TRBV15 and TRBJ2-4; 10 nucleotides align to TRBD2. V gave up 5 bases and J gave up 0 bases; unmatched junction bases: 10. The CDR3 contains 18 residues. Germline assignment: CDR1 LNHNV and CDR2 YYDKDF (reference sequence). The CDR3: CATSSVTSGPLAKNIQYF. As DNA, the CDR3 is TGTGCCACCAGCTCCGTGACTAGCGGGCCCCTAGCCAAAAACATTCAGTACTTC. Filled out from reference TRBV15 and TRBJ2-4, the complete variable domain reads DAMVIQNPRYQVTQFGKPVTLSCSQTLNHNVMYWYQQKSSQAPKLLFHYYDKDFNNEADTPDNFQSRRPNTSFCFLDIRSPGLGDTAMYLCATSSVTSGPLAKNIQYFGAGTRLSVL.

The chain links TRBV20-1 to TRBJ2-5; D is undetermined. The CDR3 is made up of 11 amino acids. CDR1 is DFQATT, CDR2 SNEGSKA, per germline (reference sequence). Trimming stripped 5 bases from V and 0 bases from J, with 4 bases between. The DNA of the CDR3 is TGCAGTGCTGAGAACCAAGAGACCCAGTACTTC. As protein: CSAENQETQYF.

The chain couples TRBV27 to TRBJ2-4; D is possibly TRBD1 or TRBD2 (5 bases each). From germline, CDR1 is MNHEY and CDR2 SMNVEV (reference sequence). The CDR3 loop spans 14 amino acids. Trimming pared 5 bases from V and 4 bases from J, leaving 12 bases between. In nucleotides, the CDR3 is TGTGCCAGCAGTCCACCGGGGCAGAAAAACATTCAGTACTTC. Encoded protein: CASSPPGQKNIQYF.